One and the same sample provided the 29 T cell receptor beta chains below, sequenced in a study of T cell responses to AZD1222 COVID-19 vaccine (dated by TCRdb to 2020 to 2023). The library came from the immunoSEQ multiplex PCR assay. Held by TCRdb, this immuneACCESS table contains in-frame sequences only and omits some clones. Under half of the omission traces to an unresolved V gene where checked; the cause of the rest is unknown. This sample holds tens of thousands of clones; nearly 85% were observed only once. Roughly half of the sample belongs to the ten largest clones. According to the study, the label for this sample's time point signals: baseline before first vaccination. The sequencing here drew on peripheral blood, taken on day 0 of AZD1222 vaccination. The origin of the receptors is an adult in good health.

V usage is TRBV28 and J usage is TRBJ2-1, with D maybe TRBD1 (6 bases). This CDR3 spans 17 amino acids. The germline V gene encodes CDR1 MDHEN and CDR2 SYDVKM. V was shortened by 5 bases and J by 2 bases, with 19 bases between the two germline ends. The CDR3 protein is CASSPLPGAPTYNEQFF. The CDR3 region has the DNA TGTGCCAGCAGTCCCCTCCCAGGGGCACCCACCTACAATGAGCAGTTCTTC.

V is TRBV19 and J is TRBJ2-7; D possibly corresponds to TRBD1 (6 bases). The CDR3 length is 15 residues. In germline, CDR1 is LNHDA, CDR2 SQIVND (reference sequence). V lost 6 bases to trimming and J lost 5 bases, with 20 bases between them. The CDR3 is CASRIQGGSQDEQYF. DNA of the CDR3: TGTGCCAGTAGGATACAGGGTGGGTCTCAGGACGAGCAGTACTTC.

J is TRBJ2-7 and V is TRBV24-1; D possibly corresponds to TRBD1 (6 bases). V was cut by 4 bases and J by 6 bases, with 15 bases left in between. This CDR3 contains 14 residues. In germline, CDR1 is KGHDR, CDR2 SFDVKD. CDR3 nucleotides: TGTGCCACCAGTGACACCGGGACAAGGCCCGAGCAGTACTTC. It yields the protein CATSDTGTRPEQYF.

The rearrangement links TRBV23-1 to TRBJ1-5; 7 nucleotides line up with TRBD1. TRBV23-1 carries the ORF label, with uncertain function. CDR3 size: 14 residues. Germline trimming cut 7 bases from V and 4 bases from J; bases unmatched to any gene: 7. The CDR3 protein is CASTKKQGNQPQHF. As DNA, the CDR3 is TGCGCCAGCACAAAGAAACAGGGGAATCAGCCCCAGCATTTT.

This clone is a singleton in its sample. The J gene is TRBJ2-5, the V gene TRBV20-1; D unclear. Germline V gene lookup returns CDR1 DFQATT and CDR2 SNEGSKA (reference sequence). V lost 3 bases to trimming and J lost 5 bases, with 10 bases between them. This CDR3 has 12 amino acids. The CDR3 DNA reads TGCAGTGCTAGTAGCAGGCGGGAGACCCAGTACTTC. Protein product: CSASSRRETQYF.

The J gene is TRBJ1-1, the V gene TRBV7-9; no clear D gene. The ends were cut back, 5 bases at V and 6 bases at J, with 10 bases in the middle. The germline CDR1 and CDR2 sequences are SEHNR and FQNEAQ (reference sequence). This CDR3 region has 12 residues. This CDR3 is CASSPLGAEAFF. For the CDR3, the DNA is TGTGCCAGCAGCCCCCTCGGGGCTGAAGCTTTCTTT.

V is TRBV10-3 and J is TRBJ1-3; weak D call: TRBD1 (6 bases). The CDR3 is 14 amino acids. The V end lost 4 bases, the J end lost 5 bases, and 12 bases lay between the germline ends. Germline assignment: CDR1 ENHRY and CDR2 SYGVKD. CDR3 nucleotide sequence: TGTGCCATCAGTGGGGGGGGCGTTCGAAACACCATATATTTT. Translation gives CAISGGGVRNTIYF.

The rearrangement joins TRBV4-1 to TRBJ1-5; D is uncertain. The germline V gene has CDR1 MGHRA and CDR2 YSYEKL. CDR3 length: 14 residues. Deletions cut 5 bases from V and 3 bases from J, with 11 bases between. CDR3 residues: CASSETGYNQPQHF. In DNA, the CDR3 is TGCGCCAGCAGCGAAACGGGGTACAATCAGCCCCAGCATTTT.

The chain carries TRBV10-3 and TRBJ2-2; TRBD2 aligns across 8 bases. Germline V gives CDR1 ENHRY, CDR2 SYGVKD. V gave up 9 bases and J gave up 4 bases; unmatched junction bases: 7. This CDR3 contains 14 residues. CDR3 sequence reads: CAIGTGGGTGELFF. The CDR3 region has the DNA TGTGCCATTGGTACGGGAGGGGGCACCGGGGAGCTGTTTTTT.

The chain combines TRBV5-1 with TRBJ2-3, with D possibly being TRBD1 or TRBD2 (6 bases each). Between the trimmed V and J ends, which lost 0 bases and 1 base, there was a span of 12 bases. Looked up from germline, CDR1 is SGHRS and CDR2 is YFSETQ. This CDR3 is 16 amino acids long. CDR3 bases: TGCGCCAGCAGCTTGGCGTCGGAGGGGGGCACAGATACGCAGTATTTT. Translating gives CASSLASEGGTDTQYF.

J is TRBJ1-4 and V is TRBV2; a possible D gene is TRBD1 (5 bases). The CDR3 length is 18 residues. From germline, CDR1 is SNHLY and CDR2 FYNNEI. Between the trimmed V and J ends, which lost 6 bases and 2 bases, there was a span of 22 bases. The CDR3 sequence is CASRKGLGLLRTNEKLFF. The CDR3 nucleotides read TGTGCCAGCAGGAAGGGGTTAGGGTTGTTGAGGACTAATGAAAAACTGTTTTTT.

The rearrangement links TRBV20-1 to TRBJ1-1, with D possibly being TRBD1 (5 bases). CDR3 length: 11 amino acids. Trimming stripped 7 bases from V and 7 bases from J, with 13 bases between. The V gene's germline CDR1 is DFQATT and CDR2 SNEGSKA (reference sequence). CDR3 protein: CSGGQADEAFF. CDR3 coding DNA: TGCAGTGGCGGACAAGCGGATGAAGCTTTCTTT.

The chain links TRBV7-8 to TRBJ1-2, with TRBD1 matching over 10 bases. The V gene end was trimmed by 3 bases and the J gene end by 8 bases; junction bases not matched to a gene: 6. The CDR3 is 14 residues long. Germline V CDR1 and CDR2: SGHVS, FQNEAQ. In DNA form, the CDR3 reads TGTGCCAGCAGCTTCCGGGACAGGGGTTCAGGCTACACCTTC. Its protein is CASSFRDRGSGYTF. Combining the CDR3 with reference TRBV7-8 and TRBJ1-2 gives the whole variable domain GAGVSQSPRYKVAKRGQDVALRCDPISGHVSLFWYQQALGQGPEFLTYFQNEAQLDKSGLPSDRFFAERPEGSVSTLKIQRTQQEDSAVYLCASSFRDRGSGYTFGSGTRLTVV.

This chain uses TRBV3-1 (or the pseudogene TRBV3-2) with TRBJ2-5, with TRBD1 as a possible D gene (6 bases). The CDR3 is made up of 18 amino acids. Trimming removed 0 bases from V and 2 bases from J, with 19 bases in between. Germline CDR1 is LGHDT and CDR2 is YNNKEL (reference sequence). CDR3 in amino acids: CASSQDEGTRHIQETQYF. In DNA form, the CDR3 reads TGTGCCAGCAGCCAAGATGAGGGGACACGACACATACAAGAGACCCAGTACTTC.

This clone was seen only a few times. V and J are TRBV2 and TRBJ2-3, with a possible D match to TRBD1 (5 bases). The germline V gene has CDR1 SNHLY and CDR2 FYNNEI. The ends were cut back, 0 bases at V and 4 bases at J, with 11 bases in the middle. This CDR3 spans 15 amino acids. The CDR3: CASSEAYRSSDTQYF. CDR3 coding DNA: TGTGCCAGCAGTGAAGCGTACAGGTCCTCAGATACGCAGTATTTT.

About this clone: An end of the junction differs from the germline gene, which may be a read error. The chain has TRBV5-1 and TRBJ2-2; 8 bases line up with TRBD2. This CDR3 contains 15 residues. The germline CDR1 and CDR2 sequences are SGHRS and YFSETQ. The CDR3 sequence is CASRVSGENTGELFF. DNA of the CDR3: TGCGCTAGCAGGGTTAGCGGGGAGAACACCGGGGAGCTGTTTTTT.

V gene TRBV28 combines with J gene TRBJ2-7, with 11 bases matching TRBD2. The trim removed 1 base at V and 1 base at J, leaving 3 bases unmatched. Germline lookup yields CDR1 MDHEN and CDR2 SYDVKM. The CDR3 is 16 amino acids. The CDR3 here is CASSLYGTSGSYEQYF. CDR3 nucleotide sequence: TGTGCCAGCAGTTTATACGGGACTAGCGGATCCTACGAGCAGTACTTC.

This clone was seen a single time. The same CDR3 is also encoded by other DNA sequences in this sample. This CDR3 is CASSHLGLKRSTDTQYF. The CDR3 DNA reads as TGTGCCAGCAGCCACCTTGGACTAAAACGGTCCACAGATACGCAGTATTTT. V and J are TRBV3-1 (or the pseudogene TRBV3-2) and TRBJ2-3; maybe TRBD2 (6 bases). V lost 3 bases to trimming and J lost 2 bases, with 18 bases between them. This CDR3 region has 17 residues. Germline V gene lookup returns CDR1 LGHDT and CDR2 YNNKEL (reference sequence).

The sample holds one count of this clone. This CDR3 reads CASSFRQFAQFTEAFF. CDR3 in DNA: TGTGCCAGCAGCTTCCGACAGTTCGCACAGTTCACTGAAGCTTTCTTT. The genes are TRBV5-5 and TRBJ1-1; TRBD1 might be the D (5 bases). Germline V CDR1 and CDR2: SGHKS, YYEKEE (reference sequence). Trimming took off 2 bases at V and 4 bases at J, with 18 bases between the two ends. This CDR3 region has 16 residues. Using reference TRBV5-5 and TRBJ1-1 for the parts outside the CDR3, the full variable domain is DAGVTQSPTHLIKTRGQQVTLRCSPISGHKSVSWYQQVLGQGPQFIFQYYEKEERGRGNFPDRFSARQFPNYSSELNVNALLLGDSALYLCASSFRQFAQFTEAFFGQGTRLTVV.

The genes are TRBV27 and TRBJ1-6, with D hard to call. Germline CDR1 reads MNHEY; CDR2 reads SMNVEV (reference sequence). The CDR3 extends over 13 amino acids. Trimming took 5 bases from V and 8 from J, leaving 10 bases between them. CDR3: CASSGREYSPLHF. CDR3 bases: TGTGCCAGCAGTGGGCGGGAATATTCACCCCTCCACTTT.

The CDR3 DNA reads as TGTGCCACTCTAGCGGGAGAGGGCACCGGGGAGCTGTTTTTT. Amino acid sequence: CATLAGEGTGELFF. V is TRBV3-1 (or the pseudogene TRBV3-2) and J is TRBJ2-2; 10 bases fit TRBD2. The CDR3 length is 14 residues. Germline V gene data show CDR1 as LGHDT and CDR2 as YNNKEL (reference sequence). J was trimmed by 4 bases and V by 10 bases; bases with no gene match: 6.

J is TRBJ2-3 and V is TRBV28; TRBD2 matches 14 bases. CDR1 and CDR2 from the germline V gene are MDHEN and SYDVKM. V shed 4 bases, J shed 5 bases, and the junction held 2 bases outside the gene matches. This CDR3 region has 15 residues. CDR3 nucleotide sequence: TGTGCCAGCAGTTACGGGACTAGCGGGGGAGATACGCAGTATTTT. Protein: CASSYGTSGGDTQYF.

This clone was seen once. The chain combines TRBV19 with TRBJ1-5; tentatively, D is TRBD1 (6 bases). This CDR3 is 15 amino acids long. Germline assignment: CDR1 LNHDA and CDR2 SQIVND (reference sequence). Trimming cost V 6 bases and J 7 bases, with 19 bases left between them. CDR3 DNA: TGTGCCAGTAGCCTCGGGCAGGGGCTATGGCAGCCCCAGCATTTT. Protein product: CASSLGQGLWQPQHF.

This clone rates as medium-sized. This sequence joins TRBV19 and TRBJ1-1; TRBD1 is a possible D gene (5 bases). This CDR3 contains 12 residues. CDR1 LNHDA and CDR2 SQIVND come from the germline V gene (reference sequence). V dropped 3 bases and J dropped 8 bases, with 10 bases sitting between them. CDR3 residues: CASSIGAGEAFF. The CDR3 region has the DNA TGTGCCAGTAGTATCGGGGCAGGAGAAGCTTTCTTT.

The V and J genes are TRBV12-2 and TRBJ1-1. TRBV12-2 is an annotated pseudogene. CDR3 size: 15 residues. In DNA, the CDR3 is TGTGCAAGTCGCTTAGCCCTCACTAGAAACACTGAAGCTTTCTTT. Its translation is CASRLALTRNTEAFF.

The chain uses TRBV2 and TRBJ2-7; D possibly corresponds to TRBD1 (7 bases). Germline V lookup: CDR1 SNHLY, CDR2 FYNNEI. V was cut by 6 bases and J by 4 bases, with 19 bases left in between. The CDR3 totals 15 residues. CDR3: CASRVSQGGSYEQYF. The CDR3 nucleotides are TGTGCCAGCAGGGTCTCGCAGGGGGGTTCGTACGAGCAGTACTTC. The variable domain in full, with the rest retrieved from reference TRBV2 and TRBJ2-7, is EPEVTQTPSHQVTQMGQEVILRCVPISNHLYFYWYRQILGQKVEFLVSFYNNEISEKSEIFDDQFSVERPDGSNFTLKIRSTKLEDSAMYFCASRVSQGGSYEQYFGPGTRLTVT.

CDR3 DNA sequence: TGTGCCAGCAGCAACGGAGGCTACGAGCAGTACTTC. This sequence encodes CASSNGGYEQYF. The chain uses TRBV6-5 and TRBJ2-7, with a possible D match to TRBD2 (5 bases). There are 12 residues in the CDR3. The V and J ends lost 6 bases and 3 bases respectively, with 9 bases between them. The germline gives CDR1 MNHEY, CDR2 SVGAGI.

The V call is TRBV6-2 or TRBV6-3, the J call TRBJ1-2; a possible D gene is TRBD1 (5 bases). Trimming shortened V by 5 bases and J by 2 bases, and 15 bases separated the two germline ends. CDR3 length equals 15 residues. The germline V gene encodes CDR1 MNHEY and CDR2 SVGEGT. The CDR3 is CASSDGGLLNYGYTF. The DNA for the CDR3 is TGTGCCAGCAGTGACGGGGGGTTACTCAACTATGGCTACACCTTC.

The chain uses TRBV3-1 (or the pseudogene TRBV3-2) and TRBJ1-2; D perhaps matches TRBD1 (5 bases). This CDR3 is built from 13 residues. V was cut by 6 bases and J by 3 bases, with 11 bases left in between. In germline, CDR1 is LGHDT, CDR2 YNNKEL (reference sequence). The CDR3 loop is CASSRDGDYGYTF. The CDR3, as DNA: TGTGCCAGCAGTCGGGACGGAGACTATGGCTACACCTTC.